Listed below are T cell receptor beta chains from one sample, sequenced in a study of shared clonotypes between healthy human individuals. Data came from immunoSEQ multiplex PCR; TCRdb stores just in-frame clones and leaves some out. The sample yields 2 million to 2.5 million clones, nearly 97% seen once. Material: naive CD4+ T cells sorted from blood. The source of these receptors is a man younger than 35 in good health. The CDR3 runs from the conserved cysteine through the conserved F or W. A D gene is named only where the DNA matches it firmly. Part of the rows lack a size; the others show once, few, many or a class for expanded clones.

TRBJ1-1	TRBD1	NA	TRBV5-1	CASSRTGTGTEAFF	TGCGCCAGCAGCCGCACCGGGACAGGCACTGAAGCTTTCTTT
TRBJ2-5	NA	NA	TRBV6-1	CASSVQGAQETQYF	TGTGCCAGCAGTGTACAGGGAGCACAAGAGACCCAGTACTTC
TRBJ1-5	TRBD1	NA	TRBV6-1	CASSPNWGQNQPQHF	TGTGCCAGCAGTCCGAATTGGGGACAGAATCAGCCCCAGCATTTT
TRBJ1-5	NA	NA	TRBV30	CAWSGDRQNQPQHF	TGTGCCTGGAGCGGGGACCGCCAAAATCAGCCCCAGCATTTT
TRBJ1-4	TRBD1	NA	TRBV6-6	CASTQPGQGSEKLFF	TGTGCCAGCACCCAACCGGGACAGGGGTCTGAAAAACTGTTTTTT
TRBJ1-2	TRBD1	NA	TRBV19	CASNSATGINYGYTF	TGTGCCAGTAACTCGGCGACAGGGATAAACTATGGCTACACCTTC
TRBJ1-1	NA	NA	TRBV7-7	CASSPAGGAWTEAFF	TGTGCTAGCAGCCCTGCGGGGGGCGCGTGGACTGAAGCTTTCTTT
TRBJ2-7	NA	NA	TRBV6-6	CASTWGQGDEQYF	TGTGCCAGTACGTGGGGGCAGGGTGACGAGCAGTACTTC
TRBJ2-3	NA	NA	TRBV6-5	CASSYGPGRTDTQYF	TGTGCCAGCAGTTACGGACCAGGGCGCACAGATACGCAGTATTTT
TRBJ2-7	NA	NA	TRBV30	CAWSTTRVYEQYF	TGTGCCTGGAGTACGACCAGGGTCTACGAGCAGTACTTC
TRBJ1-1	NA	NA	TRBV7-2	CASSSHTEGAFF	TGTGCCAGCAGCTCTCATACCGAGGGGGCTTTCTTT
TRBJ1-3	TRBD1	NA	TRBV6-1	CASTGQGGNTIYF	TGTGCCAGCACCGGACAGGGGGGAAACACCATATATTTT
TRBJ1-1	TRBD1	NA	TRBV18	CASSSGQGNEAFF	TGTGCCAGCTCATCGGGACAGGGAAATGAAGCTTTCTTT
TRBJ1-3	TRBD1	NA	TRBV10-3	CAISESGQGKDTIYF	TGTGCCATCAGTGAGTCAGGACAGGGTAAAGACACCATATATTTT
TRBJ1-4	NA	NA	TRBV28	CASSLVWVGSNEKLFF	TGTGCCAGCAGTTTAGTCTGGGTAGGCAGTAATGAAAAACTGTTTTTT
TRBJ2-2	NA	NA	TRBV7-8	CASRPAGTKNGELFF	TGTGCCAGCAGACCTGCCGGGACGAAGAACGGGGAGCTGTTTTTT
TRBJ1-1	TRBD1	NA	TRBV5-1	CASSPGQSATEAFF	TGCGCCAGCAGCCCGGGACAGTCAGCCACTGAAGCTTTCTTT
TRBJ1-6	NA	NA	TRBV30	CAGTHGLTSSYNSPLHF	TGTGCCGGAACCCATGGACTTACGAGCTCCTATAATTCACCCCTCCACTTT
TRBJ2-7	TRBD1	NA	TRBV11-2	CASSLDRTGAYEQYF	TGTGCCAGCAGCTTAGATAGGACAGGGGCCTACGAGCAGTACTTC
TRBJ1-2	NA	NA	TRBV12-5	CASGLGVKWDSIAF	TGTGCTAGTGGTTTGGGGGTTAAGTGGGACTCTATCGCCTTC
TRBJ1-1	NA	NA	TRBV6-5	CASSYSRQANTEAFF	TGTGCCAGCAGTTACTCGAGGCAGGCGAACACTGAAGCTTTCTTT
TRBJ1-1	TRBD1	NA	TRBV6-5	CASAKTGQAFF	TGTGCCAGCGCCAAGACAGGGCAAGCTTTCTTT
TRBJ2-2	NA	once	TRBV2	CASRETGHTGELFF	TGTGCCAGCAGGGAGACAGGTCACACCGGGGAGCTGTTTTTT
TRBJ1-1	TRBD1	NA	TRBV6-6	CASSWTGANTEAFF	TGTGCCAGCAGCTGGACAGGGGCGAACACTGAAGCTTTCTTT
TRBJ2-7	TRBD1	NA	TRBV28	CASSWDRGHEQYF	TGTGCCAGCAGTTGGGACAGGGGGCACGAGCAGTACTTC
TRBJ1-1	TRBD1	NA	TRBV10-1	CADLVQGADTEAFF	TGCGCCGACCTGGTGCAGGGGGCGGACACTGAAGCTTTCTTT
TRBJ2-7	NA	NA	TRBV7-6	CASSLEEGAPYEQYF	TGTGCCAGCAGCTTAGAAGAAGGGGCCCCCTACGAGCAGTACTTC
TRBJ1-6	NA	NA	TRBV10-2	CASSQSPIPLHF	TGCGCCAGCAGTCAGTCCCCGATACCCCTCCACTTT
TRBJ1-5	TRBD1	NA	TRBV19	CASSIRQGLEPQHF	TGTGCCAGTAGTATACGACAGGGACTCGAGCCCCAGCATTTT
TRBJ1-2	NA	NA	TRBV7-8	CASSPGQGYTF	TGTGCCAGCAGCCCCGGACAGGGCTACACCTTC
TRBJ2-2	TRBD1	NA	TRBV10-3	CAISKTGGRDSNTGELFF	TGTGCCATCAGTAAGACAGGGGGCCGAGATTCGAACACCGGGGAGCTGTTTTTT
TRBJ1-2	NA	NA	TRBV11-2	CASSSRGSNYYGYTF	TGTGCCAGCAGCTCCCGGGGCTCTAACTACTATGGCTACACCTTC
TRBJ2-7	TRBD2	NA	TRBV4-2	CASSRTSGDDTYEQYF	TGTGCCAGCAGCCGGACTAGCGGGGACGATACCTACGAGCAGTACTTC
TRBJ2-3	NA	NA	TRBV5-8	CASSLADRTASTDTQYF	TGTGCCAGCAGCTTGGCCGACAGGACCGCTAGCACAGATACGCAGTATTTT
TRBJ1-1	NA	few	TRBV30	CAWSTIEAFF	TGTGCCTGGAGTACGATTGAAGCTTTCTTT
TRBJ1-4	TRBD1	NA	TRBV28	CASQTGTGNEKLFF	TGTGCCAGCCAAACCGGGACAGGGAATGAAAAACTGTTTTTT
TRBJ1-6	NA	NA	TRBV10-2	CASDNSGSYNSPLHF	TGCGCCAGCGACAATTCGGGGTCGTATAATTCACCCCTCCACTTT
TRBJ2-1	TRBD2	NA	TRBV11-2	CASSYTSGGAYNEQFF	TGTGCCAGCAGCTACACTAGCGGGGGGGCCTACAATGAGCAGTTCTTC
TRBJ1-4	TRBD1	NA	TRBV30	CAWSGGQINERLFF	TGTGCCTGGAGTGGGGGACAGATTAATGAAAGACTGTTTTTT
TRBJ1-2	NA	NA	TRBV30	CAWSRDNANYGYTF	TGTGCCTGGAGCCGGGACAATGCTAACTATGGCTACACCTTC